The source of this TCR beta chain is a study of identical twins. Study outcomes and limitations: Models underestimated out-of-frame TCR alpha sharing in monozygotic twins. Whereas memory repertoires showed no such difference, abundant cord blood beta clonotypes carried fewer insertions.

In TCRdb, the 5' RACE reads were re-called with MiXCR into one record per CDR3 protein. The repertoire holds just under 550,000 distinct CDR3 sequences, about 16% seen once, with roughly 0.46% in the top ten. There are a few counts of this clonotype. Antigen: not known. There are 13 residues in the CDR3. Germline CDR1 is SQVTM and CDR2 is ANQGSEA. V shed 3 bases and J shed 3 bases, with 11 bases lying between them. In addition, the sample was reused for a study of yellow fever vaccine responses in identical twins.

This sequence originates from a woman between 18 and 30 years old in good health. The sequenced sample consisted of CD4+ T cells sorted from blood. The V gene is TRBV29-1, the J gene TRBJ1-2; no clear D gene. The CDR3 region is CSVDPELYYGYTF. In nucleotides, the CDR3 is TGCAGCGTTGACCCTGAGTTGTACTATGGCTACACCTTC.